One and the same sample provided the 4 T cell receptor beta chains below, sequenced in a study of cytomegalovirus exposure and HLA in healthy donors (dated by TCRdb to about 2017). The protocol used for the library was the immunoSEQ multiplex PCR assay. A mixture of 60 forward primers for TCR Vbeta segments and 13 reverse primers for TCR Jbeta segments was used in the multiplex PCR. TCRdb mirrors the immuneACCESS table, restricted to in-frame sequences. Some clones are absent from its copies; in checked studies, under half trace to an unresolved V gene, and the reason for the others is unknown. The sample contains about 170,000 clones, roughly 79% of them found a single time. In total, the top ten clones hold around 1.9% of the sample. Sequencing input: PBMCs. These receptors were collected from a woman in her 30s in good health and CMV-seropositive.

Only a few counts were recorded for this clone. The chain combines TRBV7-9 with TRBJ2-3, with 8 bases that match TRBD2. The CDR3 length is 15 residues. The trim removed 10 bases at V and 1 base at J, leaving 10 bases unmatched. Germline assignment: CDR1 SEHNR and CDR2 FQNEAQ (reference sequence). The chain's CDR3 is CATHRAGGGTDTQYF. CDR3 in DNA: TGTGCCACCCACCGGGCGGGAGGCGGCACAGATACGCAGTATTTT.

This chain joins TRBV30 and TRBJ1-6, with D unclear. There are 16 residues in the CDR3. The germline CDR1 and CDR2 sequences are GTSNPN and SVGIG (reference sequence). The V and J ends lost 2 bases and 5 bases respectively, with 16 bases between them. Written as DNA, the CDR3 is TGTGCCTGGAGTTATATTACCGGGATAAATAATTCACCCCTCCACTTT. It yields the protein CAWSYITGINNSPLHF.

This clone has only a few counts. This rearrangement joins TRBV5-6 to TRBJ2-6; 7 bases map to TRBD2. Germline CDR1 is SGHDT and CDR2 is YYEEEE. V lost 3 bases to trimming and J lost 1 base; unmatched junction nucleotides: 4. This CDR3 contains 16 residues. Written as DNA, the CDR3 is TGTGCCAGCAGCTGGATGCGGGAGTCTGGGGCCAACGTCCTGACTTTC. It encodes CASSWMRESGANVLTF. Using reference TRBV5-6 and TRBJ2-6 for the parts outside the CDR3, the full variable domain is DAGVTQSPTHLIKTRGQQVTLRCSPKSGHDTVSWYQQALGQGPQFIFQYYEEEERQRGNFPDRFSGHQFPNYSSELNVNALLLGDSALYLCASSWMRESGANVLTFGAGSRLTVL.

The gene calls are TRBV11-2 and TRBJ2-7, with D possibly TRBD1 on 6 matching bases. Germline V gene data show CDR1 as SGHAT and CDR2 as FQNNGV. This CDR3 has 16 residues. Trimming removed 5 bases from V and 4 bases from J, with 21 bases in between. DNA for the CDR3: TGTGCCAGCAGCCGTCCGACAGGCGGAGAGTATTACGAGCAGTACTTC. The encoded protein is CASSRPTGGEYYEQYF. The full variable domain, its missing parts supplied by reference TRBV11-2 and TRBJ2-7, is EAGVAQSPRYKIIEKRQSVAFWCNPISGHATLYWYQQILGQGPKLLIQFQNNGVVDDSQLPKDRFSAERLKGVDSTLKIQPAKLEDSAVYLCASSRPTGGEYYEQYFGPGTRLTVT.